This T cell receptor beta chain was recorded in a study of blood T cell repertoires in COVID-19. Study details: The samples span acute and convalescent COVID-19 from the United States, Italy and Spain. Nucleic acid was either cDNA or gDNA, and it came from T cells, B-cell-depleted T cells, or PBMCs.

Using immunoSEQ multiplex PCR, the repertoire was profiled, and TCRdb retains in-frame clones only, with some absent. The table has 250,000 or so clones, 75% to 90% seen once. The germline V gene has CDR1 LGHNA and CDR2 YNFKEQ. V lost 4 bases and J 1 base, leaving 15 bases between the germline ends. CDR3 length: 16 residues. This receptor was taken from a middle-aged woman who had been exposed to COVID-19. The V and J genes are TRBV4-2 and TRBJ2-3; maybe TRBD2 (6 bases). Sequences were obtained from PBMCs or T cells enriched from blood (not recorded which). CDR3 DNA sequence: TGTGCCAGCAGCCCTTCCCCGGGACTCGGCACAGATACGCAGTATTTT. Its protein is CASSPSPGLGTDTQYF.